One and the same sample provided the 28 T cell receptor beta chains below, sequenced in a study of T cell responses to AZD1222 COVID-19 vaccine. The method was immunoSEQ multiplex PCR; TCRdb's version includes in-frame clones alone and lacks a portion of them. Of about 140,000 clones listed, 80% to 95% are singletons. The sequencing used peripheral blood, collected 28 days after the second AZD1222 dose. These TCRs come from an adult who received the AZD1222 COVID-19 vaccine.

The CDR3 loop reads CASSQDRRTSGSWVTQYF. As DNA, the CDR3 is TGTGCCAGCAGCCAAGATCGCCGGACTAGCGGGAGCTGGGTGACCCAGTACTTC. This chain joins TRBV3-1 (or the pseudogene TRBV3-2) and TRBJ2-5, with 13 bases aligning to TRBD2. The CDR3 loop spans 18 amino acids. The J segment lost 7 bases and the V segment lost 0 bases, leaving 11 bases of the junction unmatched. CDR1 is LGHDT, CDR2 YNNKEL, per germline (reference sequence).

The chain employs TRBV3-1 (or the pseudogene TRBV3-2) and TRBJ1-5; D ambiguous. The CDR3 has 15 amino acids. Looked up from germline, CDR1 is LGHDT and CDR2 is YNNKEL (reference sequence). V was clipped by 1 base and J by 0 bases, with 7 bases between them. The CDR3 here is CASSQVRGSNQPQHF. The CDR3, as DNA: TGTGCCAGCAGCCAAGTCCGGGGTAGCAATCAGCCCCAGCATTTT.

The table lists this clone with a count of one. The genes are TRBV5-6 and TRBJ2-7; D ambiguous. V lost 0 bases, J lost 7 bases, and 17 bases lay in between. Germline lookup yields CDR1 SGHDT and CDR2 YYEEEE. This CDR3 has 15 residues. The CDR3 spells CASSLGVLGSMEQYF. The CDR3 DNA sequence: TGTGCCAGCAGCTTGGGGGTTTTAGGGTCCATGGAGCAGTACTTC.

This chain's CDR3 is CSVEASYGYTF. For the CDR3, the DNA is TGCAGCGTTGAAGCGAGCTATGGCTACACCTTC. V and J are TRBV29-1 and TRBJ1-2; D ambiguous. Germline-derived CDR1 and CDR2 are SQVTM and ANQGSEA. This CDR3 contains 11 residues. V gave up 1 base and J gave up 4 bases, with 4 bases separating them.

V gene TRBV6-1 combines with J gene TRBJ2-7; 7 nucleotides agree with TRBD2. This CDR3 comprises 17 residues. Trimming removed 3 bases from V and 2 bases from J; junction bases left unmatched: 13. Per germline, CDR1 MNHNS and CDR2 SASEGT. The CDR3 here is CASSEEEGGPWTYEQYF. The CDR3 DNA is TGTGCCAGCAGTGAGGAAGAGGGAGGGCCTTGGACCTACGAGCAGTACTTC.

The chain's CDR3 is CASSYGRLAGSGEQYF. CDR3 nucleotide sequence: TGTGCCAGCAGCTATGGCAGGCTAGCGGGATCGGGTGAGCAGTACTTC. The chain combines TRBV5-6 with TRBJ2-7, with 9 nucleotides matching TRBD2. CDR1 is SGHDT, CDR2 YYEEEE, per germline. With 3 bases clipped from V and 7 bases from J, the junction kept 14 bases outside the gene matches. The CDR3 has 16 residues.

The V gene is TRBV5-4, the J gene TRBJ1-6; 9 positions match TRBD1. Losses at the gene ends were 1 base for V and 4 bases for J; bases not matched to a gene: 3. This CDR3 spans 16 amino acids. Germline loops: CDR1 SGHNT, CDR2 YYREEE (reference sequence). In DNA, the CDR3 is TGTGCCAGCAGCTTGTACGGGACAGGGTATAATTCACCCCTCCACTTT. Protein product: CASSLYGTGYNSPLHF.

The chain couples TRBV19 to TRBJ1-2, with 9 nucleotides matching TRBD1. V gave up 5 bases and J gave up 7 bases; unmatched junction bases: 8. CDR1 and CDR2 (germline): LNHDA, SQIVND (reference sequence). The CDR3 is 14 residues long. This CDR3 is CASSGQQGAGGYTF. The CDR3 DNA sequence: TGTGCCAGTAGTGGACAACAGGGGGCAGGTGGCTACACCTTC. The full variable domain, its missing parts supplied by reference TRBV19 and TRBJ1-2, is DGGITQSPKYLFRKEGQNVTLSCEQNLNHDAMYWYRQDPGQGLRLIYYSQIVNDFQKGDIAEGYSVSREKKESFPLTVTSAQKNPTAFYLCASSGQQGAGGYTFGSGTRLTVV.

V is TRBV19 and J is TRBJ2-1; weak D call: TRBD2 (5 bases). CDR3 length equals 14 residues. Per the germline V gene, CDR1 is LNHDA and CDR2 is SQIVND (reference sequence). The germline V and J ends were trimmed by 3 bases and 3 bases, with 9 bases remaining between them. CDR3 sequence: CASSIRGSYNEQFF. The CDR3 DNA is TGTGCCAGTAGTATTCGTGGGAGCTACAATGAGCAGTTCTTC.

V and J are TRBV30 and TRBJ2-7; D unresolved. Per the germline V gene, CDR1 is GTSNPN and CDR2 is SVGIG (reference sequence). CDR3 size: 13 residues. V was shortened by 5 bases and J by 5 bases, with 16 bases between the two germline ends. CDR3 sequence reads: CAWSNWKGDEQYF. CDR3 DNA sequence: TGTGCCTGGTCGAATTGGAAGGGCGACGAGCAGTACTTC.

This chain links TRBV2 with TRBJ1-5; 7 bases are shared with TRBD1. The CDR3 totals 19 residues. J was trimmed by 3 bases and V by 2 bases; bases with no gene match: 16. From germline, CDR1 is SNHLY and CDR2 FYNNEI. CDR3 DNA sequence: TGTGCCAGCAGTGAACGTCTTTCGTTCAGGGGGACGCTCAATCAGCCCCAGCATTTT. It encodes CASSERLSFRGTLNQPQHF.

The V and J genes are TRBV20-1 and TRBJ2-5; no reliable D call. CDR3 size: 11 residues. CDR1 and CDR2 from the germline V gene are DFQATT and SNEGSKA (reference sequence). Trimming removed 3 bases from V and 4 bases from J, with 6 bases in between. CDR3 coding DNA: TGCAGTGCTAGTACTTTAGAGACCCAGTACTTC. It is translated as CSASTLETQYF.

The chain joins TRBV19 to TRBJ2-7; 9 bases are a match to TRBD2. The CDR3 loop spans 14 amino acids. J lost 4 bases, V lost 10 bases, and 11 bases had no gene match. Germline V gene lookup returns CDR1 LNHDA and CDR2 SQIVND (reference sequence). The CDR3 sequence is CATSLGGLAYEQYF. CDR3 bases: TGTGCCACCTCCCTGGGGGGACTAGCATACGAGCAGTACTTC.

The chain carries TRBV7-9 and TRBJ2-7; D not resolved. This CDR3 is built from 16 residues. Trimming pared 0 bases from V and 0 bases from J, leaving 12 bases between. Germline V lookup: CDR1 SEHNR, CDR2 FQNEAQ (reference sequence). For the CDR3, the DNA is TGTGCCAGCAGCTTAGCGGGCCGGGTAAGCTCCTACGAGCAGTACTTC. Protein sequence: CASSLAGRVSSYEQYF.

V and J are TRBV5-1 and TRBJ2-2, with D hard to call. Germline CDR1 and CDR2: SGHRS and YFSETQ. The CDR3 has 15 residues. With 2 bases removed from V and 0 bases from J, the gap between germline ends came to 8 bases. The CDR3 region has the DNA TGCGCCAGCAGCTTAAGGGAAACGAACACCGGGGAGCTGTTTTTT. It translates to CASSLRETNTGELFF.

The V call is TRBV6-5, the J call TRBJ1-2; maybe TRBD1 (6 bases). V was shortened by 4 bases and J by 7 bases, with 13 bases between the two germline ends. Germline V gene sequence: CDR1 MNHEY, CDR2 SVGAGI. The CDR3 contains 13 residues. The DNA for the CDR3 is TGTGCCAGCAGTTCCCAGGACAGAGGTGGCTACACCTTC. It translates to CASSSQDRGGYTF.

V is TRBV6-5 and J is TRBJ1-2, with a weak D call TRBD1 (5 bases). V lost 8 bases and J lost 2, with 12 bases in between. Germline V gene lookup returns CDR1 MNHEY and CDR2 SVGAGI. The CDR3 covers 13 residues. CDR3 sequence (DNA): TGTGCCAGCTCAGGGAGGGAGAACTATGGCTACACCTTC. Its translation: CASSGRENYGYTF.

J is TRBJ1-4 and V is TRBV18; 7 nucleotides line up with TRBD1. CDR1 is KGHSH and CDR2 is LQKENI in the germline V gene. The junction had 2 bases not matched to a gene; V was cut back by 3 bases and J by 7 bases. This CDR3 is built from 13 residues. The CDR3 region has the DNA TGTGCCAGCTCACCGACAGGGTTTGAAAAACTGTTTTTT. It is translated as CASSPTGFEKLFF. The full variable domain, with the rest looked up from reference TRBV18 and TRBJ1-4, is NAGVMQNPRHLVRRRGQEARLRCSPMKGHSHVYWYRQLPEEGLKFMVYLQKENIIDESGMPKERFSAEFPKEGPSILRIQQVVRGDSAAYFCASSPTGFEKLFFGSGTQLSVL.

The V gene is TRBV28, the J gene TRBJ2-7; possible D gene TRBD1, 6 bases. With 6 bases removed from V and 4 bases from J, the gap between germline ends came to 13 bases. Germline V gene data show CDR1 as MDHEN and CDR2 as SYDVKM. The CDR3 sequence is 13 residues long. The CDR3 bases are TGTGCCAGCAGATCACAGGGCGGGTACGAGCAGTACTTC. The encoded protein is CASRSQGGYEQYF.

The chain joins TRBV5-6 to TRBJ2-6, with D unclear. Germline lookup yields CDR1 SGHDT and CDR2 YYEEEE. The CDR3 loop spans 13 amino acids. V was trimmed by 4 bases and J by 2 bases, leaving 4 bases between them. CDR3 amino acids: CASSLAGANVLTF. CDR3 bases: TGTGCCAGCAGCCTGGCTGGGGCCAACGTCCTGACTTTC.

This clone was observed once. The V gene is TRBV2, the J gene TRBJ1-1; tentative D call: TRBD1 (5 bases). The CDR3 loop spans 13 amino acids. The germline V gene encodes CDR1 SNHLY and CDR2 FYNNEI. V gave up 9 bases and J gave up 6 bases, with 17 bases separating them. The DNA of the CDR3 is TGTGCCAGTAGAATGGGGGATGGAGCTGAAGCTTTCTTT. This translates into CASRMGDGAEAFF.

This clone was recorded only once. The chain has TRBV18 and TRBJ2-7, with D perhaps matching TRBD1 (6 bases). The length of the CDR3 is 13 residues. The germline gives CDR1 KGHSH, CDR2 LQKENI. V was shortened by 6 bases and J by 0 bases, with 9 bases between the two germline ends. The chain's CDR3 is CASSLQGSYEQYF. CDR3 DNA: TGTGCCAGCTCCCTACAGGGCTCCTACGAGCAGTACTTC.

The rearrangement links TRBV4-3 to TRBJ2-5; D might be TRBD1 (5 bases). This CDR3 is 13 amino acids long. CDR1 and CDR2 (germline): LGHNA, YSLEER. Trimming pared 0 bases from V and 9 bases from J, leaving 11 bases between. The CDR3: CASSQEYVGAQYF. The CDR3 coding sequence is TGCGCCAGCAGCCAAGAGTATGTAGGGGCCCAGTACTTC.

This sequence joins TRBV6-6 and TRBJ2-7; the match to TRBD2 covers 10 bases. Germline V gene data show CDR1 as MNHNY and CDR2 as SVGAGI (reference sequence). With V trimmed by 5 bases and J by 2 bases, 6 bases remained unmatched. This CDR3 comprises 15 residues. The CDR3 coding sequence is TGTGCCAGCAGTCGTGCTAGCGGGAGCCCCTACGAGCAGTACTTC. Its protein product is CASSRASGSPYEQYF.

The chain joins TRBV9 to TRBJ2-2; no clear D gene. Germline V CDR1 and CDR2: SGDLS, YYNGEE. The CDR3 runs to 12 residues. The V end lost 3 bases, the J end lost 2 bases, and 2 bases lay between the germline ends. DNA of the CDR3: TGTGCCAGCAGCGAAAACACCGGGGAGCTGTTTTTT. Residues: CASSENTGELFF.

This clone was detected only once. The chain links TRBV7-9 to TRBJ1-1; tentative D call: TRBD1 (5 bases). This CDR3 has 15 residues. Germline V gene lookup returns CDR1 SEHNR and CDR2 FQNEAQ (reference sequence). Deletions cut 3 bases from V and 1 base from J, with 12 bases between. The CDR3 nucleotides are TGTGCCAGCAGCTTGGCAGGGAGGAGGAACACTGAAGCTTTCTTT. Translating gives CASSLAGRRNTEAFF.

V is TRBV18 and J is TRBJ2-3, with a tentative D call TRBD1 (6 bases). This CDR3 spans 16 amino acids. Trimming left V 4 bases short and J 0 bases short, with 14 bases between. Germline V CDR1 and CDR2: KGHSH, LQKENI. The CDR3 nucleotides read TGTGCCAGCTCACTTACCGGGACAACTAGCACAGATACGCAGTATTTT. Its protein is CASSLTGTTSTDTQYF.

The chain couples TRBV15 to TRBJ1-4; no clear D. This CDR3 spans 16 amino acids. CDR1 and CDR2 from the germline V gene are LNHNV and YYDKDF (reference sequence). V was trimmed by 1 base and J by 8 bases, leaving 17 bases between them. CDR3 sequence reads: CATSRGSGSEREKLFF. The CDR3 nucleotides are TGTGCCACCAGCAGAGGATCCGGGTCCGAGAGAGAAAAACTGTTTTTT.